The 29 T cell receptor beta chains reported below all come from one sample, sequenced in a study of Tregs in tolerant kidney transplant recipients. Sequencing used immunoSEQ multiplex PCR; TCRdb keeps in-frame clones, though not all of them. The sample records about 240,000 clones, about 86% being singletons. Sequenced sample: CD4+ T cells from blood. The receptors were gathered from a human donor in good health.

The V call is TRBV19, the J call TRBJ2-7, with D possibly TRBD2 on 7 matching bases. V was pared by 6 bases and J by 2 bases, with 17 bases between. This CDR3 is built from 15 residues. The germline V gene has CDR1 LNHDA and CDR2 SQIVND (reference sequence). CDR3 coding DNA: TGTGCCAGTAGAATCCGGGGGGCGGAGGCCTACGAGCAGTACTTC. It translates to CASRIRGAEAYEQYF.

With respect to this clone: Other DNA sequences in this sample translate to the same CDR3. The rearrangement links TRBV7-9 to TRBJ2-1; the D gene is possibly TRBD2 (5 bases). The CDR3 covers 13 residues. V lost 7 bases and J 7 bases, leaving 14 bases between the germline ends. CDR1 SEHNR and CDR2 FQNEAQ come from the germline V gene (reference sequence). CDR3 region: CASTSGFLNEQFF. The CDR3 bases are TGTGCCAGCACCTCGGGATTTTTGAATGAGCAGTTCTTC.

The rearrangement joins TRBV11-2 to TRBJ1-1; 7 bases are shared with TRBD1. Germline V gives CDR1 SGHAT, CDR2 FQNNGV. V shed 3 bases, J shed 4 bases, and the junction held 11 bases outside the gene matches. There are 16 residues in the CDR3. CDR3 protein: CASSFKRGLKGTEAFF. CDR3 nucleotides: TGTGCCAGCAGCTTTAAAAGGGGGCTGAAGGGCACTGAAGCTTTCTTT.

This chain uses TRBV7-3 with TRBJ2-6; no reliable D call. CDR3 length: 16 amino acids. The germline CDR1 and CDR2 sequences are SGHTA and FQGTGA. Trimming shortened V by 4 bases and J by 1 base, and 11 bases separated the two germline ends. The CDR3: CASSYTTLSGANVLTF. DNA of the CDR3: TGTGCCAGCAGCTACACGACACTTTCTGGGGCCAACGTCCTGACTTTC.

Turning to this clone: The sample carries other DNA sequences with the same CDR3. This chain joins TRBV15 and TRBJ2-5; a possible D gene is TRBD2 (7 bases). The CDR3 sequence is 16 residues long. The germline V and J ends were trimmed by 3 bases and 5 bases, with 19 bases remaining between them. CDR1 and CDR2 (germline): LNHNV, YYDKDF (reference sequence). CDR3 protein: CATSRDHIGGGETQYF. The DNA for the CDR3 is TGTGCCACCAGCAGGGACCACATAGGGGGAGGGGAGACCCAGTACTTC.

The V call is TRBV27, the J call TRBJ1-1, with D unclear. V was pared by 5 bases and J by 1 base, with 14 bases between. The CDR3 has 15 residues. Germline V gives CDR1 MNHEY, CDR2 SMNVEV (reference sequence). CDR3 DNA: TGTGCCAGCAGTCCCGGAGGAGAAACGAACACTGAAGCTTTCTTT. Amino acids: CASSPGGETNTEAFF.

The chain has TRBV29-1 and TRBJ1-4, with D possibly TRBD1 on 5 matching bases. Deletions cut 7 bases from V and 3 bases from J, with 15 bases between. The CDR3 is 14 residues long. Germline values: CDR1 SQVTM, CDR2 ANQGSEA. CDR3 coding DNA: TGCAGCGCCATAGCACAGGACGCTAATGAAAAACTGTTTTTT. Its translation is CSAIAQDANEKLFF.

This CDR3 reads CASSLDADNEQFF. The CDR3 DNA sequence: TGTGCCAGCAGCTTAGATGCGGACAATGAGCAGTTCTTC. The rearrangement joins TRBV11-3 to TRBJ2-1; no clear D. Germline V lookup: CDR1 SGHNT, CDR2 YENEEA. V was shortened by 0 bases and J by 5 bases, with 5 bases between the two germline ends. The CDR3 has 13 residues.

This sequence joins TRBV11-3 and TRBJ1-1; 7 bases fit TRBD1. In germline, CDR1 is SGHNT, CDR2 YENEEA. V trimming: 1 base; J trimming: 0 bases; junction bases outside the gene matches: 5. The CDR3 extends over 16 amino acids. The CDR3 reads CASSLGGQALNTEAFF. DNA of the CDR3: TGTGCCAGCAGCTTAGGTGGACAGGCCCTGAACACTGAAGCTTTCTTT.

The chain combines TRBV18 with TRBJ2-5; D remains unclear. The CDR3 consists of 15 residues. Germline loops: CDR1 KGHSH, CDR2 LQKENI. Trimming took off 0 bases at V and 0 bases at J, with 8 bases between the two ends. CDR3 region: CASSPPSTYQETQYF. CDR3 nucleotides: TGTGCCAGCTCACCACCGTCCACATACCAAGAGACCCAGTACTTC.

V usage is TRBV7-9 and J usage is TRBJ2-5; D not certain. This CDR3 has 12 residues. CDR1 and CDR2 from the germline V gene are SEHNR and FQNEAQ (reference sequence). The V end was cut by 3 bases, the J end by 14 bases, with 16 bases between. The CDR3 here is CASSFSSSPAYF. The CDR3 region has the DNA TGTGCCAGCAGCTTTAGCTCGAGCCCTGCATACTTC.

The V call is TRBV19, the J call TRBJ1-5; the D is unclear. CDR1 and CDR2 from the germline V gene are LNHDA and SQIVND (reference sequence). The CDR3 is 14 amino acids. V shed 4 bases and J shed 4 bases, with 11 bases lying between them. The CDR3 coding sequence is TGTGCCAGTAGTACCCAGACCGTTAATCAGCCCCAGCATTTT. Translation gives CASSTQTVNQPQHF.

This clone came up once. The CDR3 nucleotides read TGCGCCAGCAGCCGGGGCCGGACAGGGACATACAATGAGCAGTTCTTC. Protein: CASSRGRTGTYNEQFF. The chain links TRBV5-1 to TRBJ2-1; 8 bases line up with TRBD1. The germline V gene has CDR1 SGHRS and CDR2 YFSETQ. The CDR3 covers 16 residues. With 4 bases clipped from V and 4 bases from J, the junction kept 10 bases outside the gene matches.

V gene TRBV4-1 combines with J gene TRBJ1-1; maybe TRBD1 (6 bases). V was trimmed by 1 base and J by 0 bases, leaving 15 bases between them. CDR1 MGHRA and CDR2 YSYEKL come from the germline V gene. CDR3 size: 17 residues. The CDR3 loop reads CASSQVAGGTMNTEAFF. CDR3 bases: TGCGCCAGCAGCCAAGTGGCTGGGGGCACTATGAACACTGAAGCTTTCTTT.

The chain recombines TRBV9 with TRBJ1-2; 7 positions match TRBD1. Germline V gene data show CDR1 as SGDLS and CDR2 as YYNGEE. Unmatched junction bases numbered 7, after V lost 2 bases and J lost 6 bases. The CDR3 consists of 14 residues. The CDR3 nucleotides read TGTGCCAGCAGCGTTGGGACAGCACGTGATGGCTACACCTTC. Its translation: CASSVGTARDGYTF.

This clone was observed a handful of times. The genes are TRBV10-3 and TRBJ1-2; D gene ambiguous. Trimming removed 4 bases from V and 1 base from J, with 10 bases in between. CDR1 ENHRY and CDR2 SYGVKD come from the germline V gene. The CDR3 is 14 residues long. CDR3 amino acids: CAISAEQFNYGYTF. The DNA of the CDR3 is TGTGCCATCAGTGCCGAACAATTTAACTATGGCTACACCTTC.

The chain couples TRBV30 to TRBJ2-1; 7 bases agree with TRBD2. The germline V gene encodes CDR1 GTSNPN and CDR2 SVGIG (reference sequence). Unmatched junction bases numbered 23, after V lost 3 bases and J lost 0 bases. The CDR3 spans 21 residues. The CDR3 DNA reads TGTGCCTGGAGCGCCTCCCGCAAACTAGCGTATACCTTTAGCTCCTACAATGAGCAGTTCTTC. This translates into CAWSASRKLAYTFSSYNEQFF.

The chain has TRBV29-1 and TRBJ2-7; the D call may be TRBD1 or TRBD2 (5 bases each). From germline, CDR1 is SQVTM and CDR2 ANQGSEA. V dropped 5 bases and J dropped 2 bases, with 13 bases sitting between them. The CDR3 consists of 13 residues. This chain's CDR3 is CSVPGPTTYEQYF. DNA of the CDR3: TGCAGCGTTCCGGGACCCACGACCTACGAGCAGTACTTC.

The chain is built from TRBV18 and TRBJ2-1; the match to TRBD1 covers 10 bases. Germline trimming cut 3 bases from V and 7 bases from J; bases unmatched to any gene: 9. Germline V CDR1 and CDR2: KGHSH, LQKENI. The CDR3 loop spans 16 amino acids. CDR3 bases: TGTGCCAGCTCACCTTTATCCCGACAGGGGGCAAATGAGCAGTTCTTC. As protein: CASSPLSRQGANEQFF.

The genes are TRBV30 and TRBJ1-4; 7 bases agree with TRBD1. The CDR3 consists of 14 residues. CDR1 and CDR2 (germline): GTSNPN, SVGIG (reference sequence). V lost 3 bases to trimming and J lost 7 bases; unmatched junction nucleotides: 8. The CDR3 protein is CAWRGTGVGEKLFF. The CDR3 nucleotides are TGTGCCTGGAGAGGAACAGGGGTTGGTGAAAAACTGTTTTTT.

Concerning this clone: The CDR3 end shows no conserved phenylalanine or tryptophan, and so a read error is likely. The chain uses TRBV7-9 and TRBJ1-2; D unclear. The V end was cut by 4 bases, the J end by 7 bases, with 22 bases between. Germline V gene data show CDR1 as SEHNR and CDR2 as FQNEAQ (reference sequence). The length of the CDR3 is 16 residues. The CDR3 bases are TGTGCCAGCAGCTCAACGAGAAAGGAGCGCCTCCGTGGCTACACCCTC. Translation: CASSSTRKERLRGYTL.

The chain has TRBV2 and TRBJ1-3; no definite D call. CDR3 size: 12 residues. V was clipped by 7 bases and J by 3 bases, with 7 bases between them. Germline assignment: CDR1 SNHLY and CDR2 FYNNEI. Here the CDR3 DNA reads TGTGCCAGCAAGGAGCGTGGAAACACCATATATTTT. The encoded protein is CASKERGNTIYF.

The chain recombines TRBV6-5 with TRBJ2-7, with TRBD2 matching 7 bases. CDR1 and CDR2 (germline): MNHEY, SVGAGI. The CDR3 consists of 15 residues. Trimming removed 6 bases from V and 3 bases from J; junction bases left unmatched: 11. This chain's CDR3 is CASSHPLGGIYEQYF. CDR3 coding DNA: TGTGCCAGCAGCCACCCGCTGGGAGGGATCTACGAGCAGTACTTC.

The chain uses TRBV7-2 and TRBJ1-1, with D uncertain. V shed 5 bases and J shed 3 bases, with 22 bases lying between them. There are 17 residues in the CDR3. Germline CDR1 SGHTA, CDR2 FQGNSA. CDR3 nucleotides: TGTGCCAGCAGCCCCACACTCCGGGCCCCTGGGGACACTGAAGCTTTCTTT. This gives the protein CASSPTLRAPGDTEAFF.

The gene calls are TRBV6-5 and TRBJ1-1; D is perhaps TRBD1 (6 bases). CDR1 is MNHEY, CDR2 SVGAGI, per germline. V dropped 4 bases and J dropped 4 bases, with 13 bases sitting between them. CDR3 length: 14 residues. The DNA of the CDR3 is TGTGCCAGCAGTTCCCGGGACATTGGCACTGAAGCTTTCTTT. Translated: CASSSRDIGTEAFF.

The gene calls are TRBV30 and TRBJ1-4; the D gene is possibly TRBD1 (5 bases). The germline V gene has CDR1 GTSNPN and CDR2 SVGIG (reference sequence). The length of the CDR3 is 13 residues. V lost 4 bases and J 5 bases, leaving 11 bases between the germline ends. The DNA of the CDR3 is TGTGCCTGGAATGGGGGATACAATGAAAAACTGTTTTTT. Translating it yields CAWNGGYNEKLFF.

The rearrangement uses TRBV27 and TRBJ1-3; 12 nucleotides agree with TRBD1. The CDR3 has 19 amino acids. Trimming took 4 bases from V and 4 from J; bases not matched to a gene: 14. Germline V lookup: CDR1 MNHEY, CDR2 SMNVEV (reference sequence). Here the CDR3 DNA reads TGTGCCAGCAGTTCCGCCGGGACAGGGGGCGGCTCGTGGGGAAACACCATATATTTT. Its protein product is CASSSAGTGGGSWGNTIYF.

This sequence joins TRBV2 and TRBJ2-7; D gene unclear. The CDR3 runs to 15 residues. V lost 1 base, J lost 0 bases, and 10 bases lay in between. From germline, CDR1 is SNHLY and CDR2 FYNNEI. This chain's CDR3 is CASSEGLTRSYEQYF. The CDR3 DNA follows: TGTGCCAGCAGTGAAGGACTCACCCGCTCCTACGAGCAGTACTTC. Filled out from reference TRBV2 and TRBJ2-7, the complete variable domain reads EPEVTQTPSHQVTQMGQEVILRCVPISNHLYFYWYRQILGQKVEFLVSFYNNEISEKSEIFDDQFSVERPDGSNFTLKIRSTKLEDSAMYFCASSEGLTRSYEQYFGPGTRLTVT.

V is TRBV11-1 and J is TRBJ2-7; 7 nucleotides agree with TRBD1. In germline, CDR1 is SGHAT, CDR2 FQDESV (reference sequence). The CDR3 is 14 residues long. V shed 1 base, J shed 2 bases, and the junction held 2 bases outside the gene matches. Here the CDR3 DNA reads TGTGCCAGCAGCTTAGACAGGGGAGCCTACGAGCAGTACTTC. Its translation is CASSLDRGAYEQYF.